Described below is a single T cell receptor beta chain sequence and its context. It lacks a known antigen. The sample holds no much larger clone one base away, and base qualities are not on file. V gives up 2 bases and J gives up 2 bases, and the segment between their germline ends measures 21 bases. The CDR3 sequence holds 18 residues, the cysteine and phenylalanine included. Of the read, only the CDR3 DNA is kept; its 54 bases are in frame from base 1. Looking up the germline V gene (reference sequence) yields CDR1 SEHNR and CDR2 FQNEAQ. The data belong to a study of T cell repertoires in cytomegalovirus infection (dated by TCRdb to between 2017 and 2020). About the investigation overall: The HLA type of each donor mattered for the analysis, because public TCR beta signatures pointed to carriage of CMV infection along with the matching HLA type.

Instrument used: Illumina HiSeq 1500. TCRdb trimmed public reads at Q25 via fastp, called clones via MiXCR and kept in-frame beta chains. When rows share a CDR3 protein, they turn into one entry using the most common DNA and genes. Counted in this sample were 150,000 to 200,000 distinct CDR3 sequences; 17% of them appeared once. The ten largest clones take up under 30% of the sample. General study outcomes and caveats: The ex vivo response was dominated by HLA-C-restricted CMV-specific TCR beta clonotypes, and the single most frequent clonotype in two of eight donors was supplied by these HLA-C-restricted clonotypes. Cumulative frequency of public TCR beta family members discriminated carriers of CMV infection plus the relevant HLA type in this cohort and an independent roughly 350-donor cohort.

Source material: CD8+ T cells from PBMCs. This sequence originates from a human donor in good health (CMV status not recorded). Some clones in this sample may be carry-over from other donors' samples. The receptor chain draws on TRBV7-9 and TRBJ1-2; TRBD1 is a possible D gene, resting on 6 matching bases. Here the CDR3 is given as CASSLKSSGARPNYGYTF. The sequenced DNA is TGTGCCAGCAGCTTAAAGAGTTCAGGGGCCCGACCCAACTATGGCTACACCTTC.